Below, 5 T cell receptor beta chains from the same sample are listed, as sequenced in a study of T cell repertoires in cytomegalovirus infection. MiXCR, applied by TCRdb to the reads, yields one record per CDR3 protein. The profile covers some 220,000 distinct CDR3 sequences, with 12% appearing a single time and about 1.5% taken by the ten largest. The sample consisted of PBMCs. The receptor set was obtained from a human donor in good health (CMV status not recorded). Some clones in this sample may be carry-over from other donors' samples.

This clonotype has more than one count but fewer than ten. This chain's CDR3 is CASSLGPRHINQPQHF. The CDR3, as DNA: TGTGCCAGCAGCCTGGGCCCCCGACACATCAATCAGCCCCAGCATTTT. The chain has TRBV5-5 and TRBJ1-5; D is uncertain. The CDR3 loop spans 16 amino acids. V shed 4 bases and J shed 3 bases, with 17 bases lying between them. Germline V lookup: CDR1 SGHKS, CDR2 YYEKEE (reference sequence).

This clonotype was detected ten times or more. The rearrangement links TRBV7-2 to TRBJ1-5; D is undetermined. Looked up from germline, CDR1 is SGHTA and CDR2 is FQGNSA. V was cut by 1 base and J by 3 bases, with 10 bases left in between. The CDR3 consists of 15 residues. CDR3 sequence (DNA): TGTGCCAGCAGCTTAGTTAGGAATATCAATCAGCCCCAGCATTTT. It specifies CASSLVRNINQPQHF.

At least ten counts were recorded for this clonotype. The J gene is TRBJ2-1, the V gene TRBV7-8, with D tentatively TRBD1 (5 bases). Looked up from germline, CDR1 is SGHVS and CDR2 is FQNEAQ. Trimming took 6 bases from V and 5 from J, leaving 11 bases between them. The CDR3 spans 13 residues. For the CDR3, the DNA is TGTGCCAGCAGGCCGGACACCCACAATGAGCAGTTCTTC. Translating it yields CASRPDTHNEQFF. Combining the CDR3 with reference TRBV7-8 and TRBJ2-1 gives the whole variable domain GAGVSQSPRYKVAKRGQDVALRCDPISGHVSLFWYQQALGQGPEFLTYFQNEAQLDKSGLPSDRFFAERPEGSVSTLKIQRTQQEDSAVYLCASRPDTHNEQFFGPGTRLTVL.

The chain joins TRBV28 to TRBJ1-5; D is possibly TRBD1 (5 bases). Germline V gives CDR1 MDHEN, CDR2 SYDVKM. The V end lost 4 bases, the J end lost 0 bases, and 13 bases lay between the germline ends. The CDR3 contains 16 residues. CDR3 loop: CASSSSDSYSNQPQHF. CDR3 bases: TGTGCCAGCAGTTCCTCAGACAGTTATAGCAATCAGCCCCAGCATTTT.

This clonotype appeared many times. The chain employs TRBV7-2 and TRBJ1-2, with 7 bases identical to TRBD1. The CDR3 extends over 13 amino acids. Trimming took 7 bases from V and 8 from J; bases not matched to a gene: 10. The V gene's germline CDR1 is SGHTA and CDR2 FQGNSA. CDR3 in amino acids: CASTPRTGRGYTF. CDR3 DNA: TGTGCCAGCACCCCTAGGACAGGTCGAGGCTACACCTTC.